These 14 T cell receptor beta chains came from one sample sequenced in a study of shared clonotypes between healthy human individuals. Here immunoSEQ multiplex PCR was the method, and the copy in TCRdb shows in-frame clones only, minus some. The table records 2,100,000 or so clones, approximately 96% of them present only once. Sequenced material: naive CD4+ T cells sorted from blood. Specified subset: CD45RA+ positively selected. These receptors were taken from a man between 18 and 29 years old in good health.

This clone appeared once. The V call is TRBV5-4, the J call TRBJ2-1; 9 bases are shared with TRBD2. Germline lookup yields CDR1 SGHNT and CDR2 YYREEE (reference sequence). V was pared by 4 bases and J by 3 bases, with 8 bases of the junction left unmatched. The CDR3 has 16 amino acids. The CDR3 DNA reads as TGTGCCAGCAGCCCGCAGAGCGGGGGGCGCTACAATGAGCAGTTCTTC. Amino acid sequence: CASSPQSGGRYNEQFF.

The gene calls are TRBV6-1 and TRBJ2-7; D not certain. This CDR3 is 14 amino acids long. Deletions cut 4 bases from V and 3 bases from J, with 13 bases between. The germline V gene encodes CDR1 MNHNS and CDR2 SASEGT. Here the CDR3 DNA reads TGTGCCAGCAGTGGTGGCGCCTTATACTACGAGCAGTACTTC. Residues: CASSGGALYYEQYF.

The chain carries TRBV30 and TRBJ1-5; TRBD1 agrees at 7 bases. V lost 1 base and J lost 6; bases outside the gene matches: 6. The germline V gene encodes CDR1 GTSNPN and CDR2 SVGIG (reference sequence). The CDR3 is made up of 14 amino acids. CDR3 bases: TGTGCCTGGAGTGATAAAGGGGGCGGTCAGCCCCAGCATTTT. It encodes CAWSDKGGGQPQHF.

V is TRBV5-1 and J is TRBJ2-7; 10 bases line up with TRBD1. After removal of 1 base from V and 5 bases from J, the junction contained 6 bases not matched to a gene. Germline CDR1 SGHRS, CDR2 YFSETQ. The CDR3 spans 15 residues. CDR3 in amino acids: CASSLQGQGSDEQYF. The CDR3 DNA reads TGCGCCAGCAGCTTGCAGGGACAGGGGTCCGACGAGCAGTACTTC.

The chain's CDR3 is CASRPPGAYYEQYF. Written as DNA, the CDR3 is TGTGCCAGCAGACCTCCGGGAGCTTACTACGAGCAGTACTTC. V gene TRBV6-5 combines with J gene TRBJ2-7, with D maybe TRBD2 (6 bases). V lost 6 bases and J 3 bases, leaving 15 bases between the germline ends. Looked up from germline, CDR1 is MNHEY and CDR2 is SVGAGI. This CDR3 has 14 residues.

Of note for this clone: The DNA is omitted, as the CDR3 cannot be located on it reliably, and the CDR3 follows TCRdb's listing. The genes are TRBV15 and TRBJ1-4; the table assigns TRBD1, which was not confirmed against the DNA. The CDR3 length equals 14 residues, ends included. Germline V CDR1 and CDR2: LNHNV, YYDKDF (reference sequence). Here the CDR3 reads CATSVGQGASRMFF.

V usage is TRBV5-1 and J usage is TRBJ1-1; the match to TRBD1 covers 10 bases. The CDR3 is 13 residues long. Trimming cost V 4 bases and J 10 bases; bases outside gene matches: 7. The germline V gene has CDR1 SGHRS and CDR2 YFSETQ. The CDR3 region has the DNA TGCGCCAGCAGCCCCAGACAGGGGGCCGGAGCTTTCTTT. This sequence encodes CASSPRQGAGAFF.

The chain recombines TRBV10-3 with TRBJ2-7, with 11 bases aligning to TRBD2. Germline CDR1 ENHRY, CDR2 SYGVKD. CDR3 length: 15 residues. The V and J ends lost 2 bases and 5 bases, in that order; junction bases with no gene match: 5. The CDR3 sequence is CAISEGTSGSHEQYF. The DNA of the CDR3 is TGTGCCATCAGTGAGGGTACTAGCGGGAGCCACGAGCAGTACTTC.

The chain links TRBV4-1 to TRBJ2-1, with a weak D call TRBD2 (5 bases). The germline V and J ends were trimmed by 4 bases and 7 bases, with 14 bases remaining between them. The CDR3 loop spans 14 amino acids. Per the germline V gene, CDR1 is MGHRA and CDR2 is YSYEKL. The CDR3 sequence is CASSRGGSGNEQFF. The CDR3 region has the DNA TGCGCCAGCAGCCGAGGAGGTTCGGGGAATGAGCAGTTCTTC.

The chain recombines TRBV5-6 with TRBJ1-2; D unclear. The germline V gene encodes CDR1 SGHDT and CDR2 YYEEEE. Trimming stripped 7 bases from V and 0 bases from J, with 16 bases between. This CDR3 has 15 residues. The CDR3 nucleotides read TGTGCCAGCCGTCCTGCGGGAAAAGCTAACTATGGCTACACCTTC. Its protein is CASRPAGKANYGYTF.

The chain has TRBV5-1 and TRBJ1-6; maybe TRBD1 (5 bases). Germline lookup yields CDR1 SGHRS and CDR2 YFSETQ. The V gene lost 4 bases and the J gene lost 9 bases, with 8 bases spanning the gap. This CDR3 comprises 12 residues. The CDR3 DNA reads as TGCGCCAGCAGCCACGACAGTTCACCCCTCCACTTT. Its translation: CASSHDSSPLHF.

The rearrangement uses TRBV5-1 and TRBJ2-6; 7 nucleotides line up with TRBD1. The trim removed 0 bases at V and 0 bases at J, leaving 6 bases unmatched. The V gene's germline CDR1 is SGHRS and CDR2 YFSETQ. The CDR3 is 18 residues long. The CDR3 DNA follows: TGCGCCAGCAGCTTGGGGGCAGGGGGACCCTCTGGGGCCAACGTCCTGACTTTC. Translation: CASSLGAGGPSGANVLTF.

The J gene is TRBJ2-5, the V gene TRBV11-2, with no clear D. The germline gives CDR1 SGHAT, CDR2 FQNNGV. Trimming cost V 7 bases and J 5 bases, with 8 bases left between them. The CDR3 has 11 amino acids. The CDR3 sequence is CASNHRETQYF. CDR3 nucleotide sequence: TGTGCCAGCAACCATAGGGAGACCCAGTACTTC.

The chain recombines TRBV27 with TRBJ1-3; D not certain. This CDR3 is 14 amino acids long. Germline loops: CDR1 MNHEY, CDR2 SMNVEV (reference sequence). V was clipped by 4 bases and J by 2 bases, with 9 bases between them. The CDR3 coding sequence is TGTGCCAGCAGTTCCTTACTCGCTGGAAACACCATATATTTT. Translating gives CASSSLLAGNTIYF.